This T cell receptor (beta chain) stems from a study of identical twins. MiXCR, applied by TCRdb to the 5' RACE reads, yields one record per CDR3 protein. The sample contains some 320,000 distinct CDR3 sequences, around 12% of which appear only once. As to this clonotype: Its antigen remains unknown.

General observations from the study: Invariant T cells like MAIT and iNKT could partly confound the zero-insertion analyses. Models came in too low on out-of-frame TCR alpha sharing in monozygotic twins.

This same sample was also taken into another study, of yellow fever vaccine responses in identical twins.

The specimen was CD8+ T cells sorted from blood. This sequence was found in a woman under 30 in good health.

In DNA form, the CDR3 reads TGTGCCAGCAGCGCCCTTGGGACAGGGGGAGAGACCCAGTACTTC. It translates to CASSALGTGGETQYF. This chain connects TRBV9 to TRBJ2-5; 11 bases agree with TRBD1. V dropped 3 bases and J dropped 4; count of bases not matched to a gene: 5. From germline, CDR1 is SGDLS and CDR2 YYNGEE. The CDR3 has 15 amino acids.